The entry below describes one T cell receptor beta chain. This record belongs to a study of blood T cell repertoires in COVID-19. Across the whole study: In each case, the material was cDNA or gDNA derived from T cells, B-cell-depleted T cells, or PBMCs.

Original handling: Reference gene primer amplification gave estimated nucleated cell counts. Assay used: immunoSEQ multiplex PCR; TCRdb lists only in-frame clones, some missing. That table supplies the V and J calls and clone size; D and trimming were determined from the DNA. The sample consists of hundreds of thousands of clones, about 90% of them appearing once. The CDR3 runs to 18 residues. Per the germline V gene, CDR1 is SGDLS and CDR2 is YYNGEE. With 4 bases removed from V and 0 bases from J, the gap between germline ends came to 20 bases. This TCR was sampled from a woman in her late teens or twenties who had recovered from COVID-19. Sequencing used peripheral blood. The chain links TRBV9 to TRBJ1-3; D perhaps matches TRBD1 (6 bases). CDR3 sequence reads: CASSSFGGGPSSGNTIYF. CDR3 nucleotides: TGTGCCAGCAGCTCCTTTGGGGGGGGCCCTAGCTCTGGAAACACCATATATTTT.